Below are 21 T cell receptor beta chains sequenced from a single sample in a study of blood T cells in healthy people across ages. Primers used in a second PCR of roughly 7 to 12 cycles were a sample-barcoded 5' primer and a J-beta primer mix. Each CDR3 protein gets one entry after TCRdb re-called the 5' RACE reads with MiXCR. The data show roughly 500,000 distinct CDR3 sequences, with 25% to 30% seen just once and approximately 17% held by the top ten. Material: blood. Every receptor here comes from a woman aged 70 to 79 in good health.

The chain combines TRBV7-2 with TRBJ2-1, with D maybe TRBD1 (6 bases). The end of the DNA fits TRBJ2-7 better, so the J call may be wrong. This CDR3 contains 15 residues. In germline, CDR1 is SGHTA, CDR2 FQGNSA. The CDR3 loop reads CASSSHRVGSYEQYF. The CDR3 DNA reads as TGTGCCAGCAGCTCTCACAGGGTCGGCTCCTACGAGCAGTACTTC.

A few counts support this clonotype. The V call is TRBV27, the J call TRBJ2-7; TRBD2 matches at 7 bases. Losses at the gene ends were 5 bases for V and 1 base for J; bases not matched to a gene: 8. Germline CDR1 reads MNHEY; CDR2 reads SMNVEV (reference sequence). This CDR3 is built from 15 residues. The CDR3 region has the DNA TGTGCCAGCAGTGACCAAGCGGGGCGTTCCTACGAGCAGTACTTC. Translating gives CASSDQAGRSYEQYF.

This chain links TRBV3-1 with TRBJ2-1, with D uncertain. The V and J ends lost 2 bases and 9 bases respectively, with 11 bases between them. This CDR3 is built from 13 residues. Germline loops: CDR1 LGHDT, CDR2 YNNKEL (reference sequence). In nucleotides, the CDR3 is TGTGCCAGCAGCCAATATACTTGGACTGAGCAGTTCTTC. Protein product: CASSQYTWTEQFF.

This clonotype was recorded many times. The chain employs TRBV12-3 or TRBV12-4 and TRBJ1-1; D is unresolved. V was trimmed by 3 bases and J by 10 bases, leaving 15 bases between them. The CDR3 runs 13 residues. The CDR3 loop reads CASSFKGNLGAFF. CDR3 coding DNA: TGTGCCAGCAGTTTTAAGGGAAACCTCGGAGCTTTCTTT.

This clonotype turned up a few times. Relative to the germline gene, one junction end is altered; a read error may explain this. The CDR3 DNA reads TGTGCCAGCAGCTCAAAGGGTTGGGGAGAGGCCCAGTACTTC. Translating gives CASSSKGWGEAQYF. The V gene is TRBV5-6, the J gene TRBJ2-5, with D possibly being TRBD2 (5 bases). Germline V CDR1 and CDR2: SGHDT, YYEEEE. The CDR3 is 14 residues long.

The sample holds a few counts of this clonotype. The CDR3 DNA reads as TGTGCCAGCAGTTTTCCGGGGAACCAGCAGTACTTC. Its protein product is CASSFPGNQQYF. V is TRBV12-3 or TRBV12-4 and J is TRBJ2-7; D may be TRBD2 (5 bases). The CDR3 contains 12 residues. V lost 3 bases to trimming and J lost 8 bases, with 11 bases between them.

Written as DNA, the CDR3 is TGTGCCACCAGCAGAGTAGTAGGGACCAACTATGGCTACACCTTC. Translation: CATSRVVGTNYGYTF. The chain couples TRBV15 to TRBJ1-2, with TRBD1 as a possible D gene (5 bases). Germline CDR1 LNHNV, CDR2 YYDKDF (reference sequence). V was pared by 1 base and J by 2 bases, with 11 bases between. The CDR3 has 15 amino acids.

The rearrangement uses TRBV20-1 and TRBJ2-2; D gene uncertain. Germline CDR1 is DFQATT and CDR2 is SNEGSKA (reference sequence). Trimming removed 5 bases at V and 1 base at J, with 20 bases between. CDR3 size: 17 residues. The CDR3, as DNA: TGCAGTGCTCAGGCCAGGACCAATCAAAAGAACACCGGGGAGCTGTTTTTT. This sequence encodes CSAQARTNQKNTGELFF.

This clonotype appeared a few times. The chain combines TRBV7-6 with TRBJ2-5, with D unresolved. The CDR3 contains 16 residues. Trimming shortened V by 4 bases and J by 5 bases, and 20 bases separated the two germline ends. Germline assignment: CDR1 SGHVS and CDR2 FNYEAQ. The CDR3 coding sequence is TGTGCCAGCAGCTCAGCTCGGCCCCTCTTGGGGGAGACCCAGTACTTC. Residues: CASSSARPLLGETQYF.

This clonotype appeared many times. The CDR3 here is CASSSTGVAKNIQYF. The DNA for the CDR3 is TGTGCCAGCAGTTCGACGGGGGTAGCCAAAAACATTCAGTACTTC. This chain uses TRBV6-5 with TRBJ2-4; a possible D gene is TRBD2 (6 bases). Deletions cut 4 bases from V and 0 bases from J, with 10 bases between. Germline lookup yields CDR1 MNHEY and CDR2 SVGAGI. The CDR3 spans 15 residues.

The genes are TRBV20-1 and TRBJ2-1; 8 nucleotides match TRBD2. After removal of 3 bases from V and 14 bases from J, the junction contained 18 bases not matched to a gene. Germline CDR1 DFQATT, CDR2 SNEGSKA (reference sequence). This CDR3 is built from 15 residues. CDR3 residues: CSASLDQAGAFQEFF. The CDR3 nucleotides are TGCAGTGCTAGTCTTGATCAAGCGGGGGCCTTTCAGGAGTTCTTC.

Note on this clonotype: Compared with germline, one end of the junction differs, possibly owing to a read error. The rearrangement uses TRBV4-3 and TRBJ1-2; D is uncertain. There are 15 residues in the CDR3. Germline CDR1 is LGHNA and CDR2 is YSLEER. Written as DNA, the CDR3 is TGCGCCAGCAGCCAAGATATCTTGTACAGCTATAGCTACACCTTC. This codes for CASSQDILYSYSYTF.

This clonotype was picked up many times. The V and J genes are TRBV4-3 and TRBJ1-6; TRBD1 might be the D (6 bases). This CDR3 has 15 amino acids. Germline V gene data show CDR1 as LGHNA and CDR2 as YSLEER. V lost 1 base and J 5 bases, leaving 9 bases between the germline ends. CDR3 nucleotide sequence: TGCGCCAGCAGCCAAGTACGACAGGATAATTCACCCCTCCACTTT. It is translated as CASSQVRQDNSPLHF.

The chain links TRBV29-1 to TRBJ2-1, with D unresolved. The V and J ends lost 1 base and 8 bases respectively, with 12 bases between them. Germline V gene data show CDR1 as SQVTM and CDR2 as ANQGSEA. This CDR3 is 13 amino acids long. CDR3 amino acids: CSVEAPWVHEQFF. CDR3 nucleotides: TGCAGCGTTGAAGCGCCCTGGGTACATGAGCAGTTCTTC.

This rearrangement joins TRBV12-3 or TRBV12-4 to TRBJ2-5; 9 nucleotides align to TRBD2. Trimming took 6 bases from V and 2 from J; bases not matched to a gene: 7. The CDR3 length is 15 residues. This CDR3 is CASSELAGVQETQYF. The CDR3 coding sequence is TGTGCCAGCAGCGAACTAGCGGGCGTTCAAGAGACCCAGTACTTC.

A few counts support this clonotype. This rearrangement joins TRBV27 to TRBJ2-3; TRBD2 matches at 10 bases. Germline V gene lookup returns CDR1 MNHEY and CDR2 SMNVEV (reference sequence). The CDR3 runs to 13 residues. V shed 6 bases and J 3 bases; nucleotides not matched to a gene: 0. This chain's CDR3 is CASRLAGTDTQYF. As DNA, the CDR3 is TGTGCCAGCAGACTAGCGGGGACAGATACGCAGTATTTT.

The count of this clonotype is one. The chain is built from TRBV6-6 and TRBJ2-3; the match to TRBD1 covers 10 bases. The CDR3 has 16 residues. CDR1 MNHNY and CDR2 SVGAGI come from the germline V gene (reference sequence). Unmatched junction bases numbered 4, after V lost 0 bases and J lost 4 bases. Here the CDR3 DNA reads TGTGCCAGCAGTTACTCCGGGACAGGGGCCCCAGATACGCAGTATTTT. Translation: CASSYSGTGAPDTQYF.

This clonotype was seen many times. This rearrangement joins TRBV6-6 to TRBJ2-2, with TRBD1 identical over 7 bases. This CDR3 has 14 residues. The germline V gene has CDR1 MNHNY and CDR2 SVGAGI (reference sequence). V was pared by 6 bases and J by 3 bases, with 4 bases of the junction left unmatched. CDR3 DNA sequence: TGTGCCAGCAGGAGACAGGGAGACACCGGGGAGCTGTTTTTT. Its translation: CASRRQGDTGELFF.

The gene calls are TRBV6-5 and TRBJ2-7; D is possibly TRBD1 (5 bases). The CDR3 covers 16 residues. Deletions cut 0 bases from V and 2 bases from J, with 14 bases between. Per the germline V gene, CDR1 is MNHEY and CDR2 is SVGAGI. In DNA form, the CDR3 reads TGTGCCAGCAGTTACTCTATGTTAGGGGTCGCCTACGAGCAGTACTTC. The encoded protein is CASSYSMLGVAYEQYF.

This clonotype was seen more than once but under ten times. In DNA form, the CDR3 reads TGCGCCAGCAGCTTCGGACAGGGGAGTACAGATACGCAGTATTTT. Protein: CASSFGQGSTDTQYF. The rearrangement links TRBV5-1 to TRBJ2-3; 9 bases line up with TRBD1. There are 15 residues in the CDR3. Germline V gives CDR1 SGHRS, CDR2 YFSETQ. Trimming at V came to 2 bases and at J to 3 bases, leaving 4 bases not matched to a gene.

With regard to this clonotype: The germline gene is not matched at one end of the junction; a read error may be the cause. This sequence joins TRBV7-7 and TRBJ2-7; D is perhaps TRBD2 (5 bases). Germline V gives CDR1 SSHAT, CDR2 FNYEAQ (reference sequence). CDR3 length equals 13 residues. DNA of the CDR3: TGTGCTAGCAGCTTAGGAGGCGGCAACGAGCAGTACTTC. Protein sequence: CASSLGGGNEQYF. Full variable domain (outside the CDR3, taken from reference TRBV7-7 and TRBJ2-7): GAGVSQSPRYKVTKRGQDVTLRCDPISSHATLYWYQQALGQGPEFLTYFNYEAQPDKSGLPSDRFSAERPEGSISTLTIQRTEQRDSAMYRCASSLGGGNEQYFGPGTRLTVT.